The clone carrying this TCR beta chain was seen once. These data originate in a study of blood T cell repertoires in COVID-19. The overall study: There were acute and convalescent COVID-19 samples, and they came from the United States, Italy and Spain. T cells, B-cell-depleted T cells, or PBMCs provided the cDNA or gDNA that served as material.

Methods used by the authors: Using reference gene primer amplification, nucleated cell counts were estimated. The protocol was immunoSEQ multiplex PCR, while the TCRdb copy is restricted to in-frame clones and leaves out a portion. D and trimming come from the DNA, and the V and J calls and clone size come from that table. This sample has some 100,000 clones, with 88% found just once. Trimming cost V 10 bases and J 3 bases; bases outside gene matches: 11. Germline lookup yields CDR1 MNHEY and CDR2 SVGAGI. The length of the CDR3 is 14 residues. V and J are TRBV6-5 and TRBJ1-1, with 7 bases fitting TRBD1. This clonotype was sampled from a woman in her 70s with acute or convalescent COVID-19. The sample comprised peripheral blood. In DNA, the CDR3 is TGTGCCACGCGTCGGGACAGCAAAGACACTGAAGCTTTCTTT. It translates to CATRRDSKDTEAFF.